The subject of this entry is one T cell receptor beta chain. Its antigen is currently not known. No qualities accompany the bases; no much larger clone lies one base away. There are 15 amino acids in the CDR3, from cysteine to phenylalanine inclusive. Of the read, only the CDR3 DNA is kept; its 45 bases are in frame from base 1. This entry belongs to a study of cytomegalovirus exposure and HLA in healthy donors (dated by TCRdb to the late 2010s). In the study overall: An earlier analysis of several hundred of the donors reported around 280 Gb of sequence data and 95 million to 140 million unique TCR beta sequences obtained from approximately 180 million T cells. An earlier analysis of some 500 of the donors used high-throughput TCR beta sequencing to judge whether each TCR beta V gene segment behaved as functional or pseudogenic. Alongside the repertoire data, information on donor age, sex, ethnicity and CMV serostatus was compiled. Using immunosequencing, the study profiled T cell repertoires from 666 subjects and related those repertoires to cytomegalovirus serostatus. Class I and class II HLA loci were covered by the typing at four-digit resolution. The study aimed to test whether signatures of past pathogen exposure could be identified by cataloging public T cell receptors. A later analysis re-analyzed previously published TCR beta repertoires from 500 to 700 donors and added high-resolution HLA genotyping to study TCR occurrence patterns. The number of donors typed differed by locus, with about 629-630 for A, B, C, DRB1 and DQB1, roughly 520 for DQA1, 600 to 610 for DPA1, and under 490 for DPB1. On average, 235,054 unique TCR beta nucleotide sequences were sequenced per donor among roughly 430 genotyped donors of the cohort, with roughly a sixth of those sequences being non-productive. Because of strong linkage in the cohort, roughly five DR-DQ haplotypes were treated as single units for association and clustering. Rather than drawing on any new phenotypic data, the later analysis identified candidate immune exposures from TCR beta sequences and the way those sequences occurred across donors. High-throughput TCR immunosequencing, statistical association of individual TCRs with disease status, and machine learning were combined to predict cytomegalovirus infection status. Every discovery cohort repertoire had been produced on one sequencing platform. In a later genetic analysis, genome-wide SNP genotypes for about 60% of the 666 donors were used, and that subset was treated as a discovery cohort. Roughly 290 gigabases of sequencing data and approximately 91 million unique TCR sequences made up an early release that covered 500 to 650 HLA-typed donors. The genetic ancestry cluster associated with self-reported Caucasian donors included roughly 84% of the 300 to 400 genotyped donors. A separate validation cohort of 100 to 150 different subjects was used in addition to the 666-subject first cohort. What the authors observed across the whole study: The classifier was reported to diagnose cytomegalovirus status with high specificity and sensitivity in both the original cohort and the validation cohort. In a later analysis, around 17,000 TCR beta sequences were associated with specific HLA alleles at a false discovery rate of 0.05. A further reported finding was that TCR beta sequences accurately predicted the HLA-A and HLA-B alleles for most subjects in the first cohort. A later analysis reported that several top co-occurrence clusters appeared linked to parvovirus B19, influenza, CMV and Epstein-Barr virus. Some IMGT-functional V segments, including TRBV6-2 and TRBV6-3, could not be distinguished by the 87-base-pair reads and were therefore excluded. Across donors, most TCR sequences were observed very rarely, whereas some public TCRs were present in many individuals. In an earlier analysis of several hundred of the donors, most TCR beta V segments were observed in productive rearrangements about 87% or about 30% of the time, broadly matching IMGT annotations. A total of 164 TCR beta chains were listed by the study as associated with cytomegalovirus. The only immune exposure information available for the cohort was CMV serostatus. In a later analysis, the rate of TCR association differed among HLA loci, with DRB1 alleles having the most associated TCRs and HLA-C alleles having the fewest. A group of highly shared sequence variants was considered likely to be a technical artifact of the sequencing pipeline. Correlated functional status among segregating V segments might be attributable to linkage disequilibrium, but an unknown experimental factor could not be ruled out. Roughly uniform sequencing depth across donors was assumed in presence/absence analyses, although this assumption may not hold. Because some donors lacked HLA typing at each locus, the association tests relied only on the typed subset. An association between a missense DCLRE1C variant and V-gene and J-gene trimming of TCR beta chains was found in a later genetic analysis and replicated in an independent cohort. Only TCR beta chains were sequenced in this cohort, and the absence of alpha or paired-chain data limited detectable features. In a later genetic analysis, fewer N-insertions in productive TCRs were reported among donors in an Asian-associated ancestry cluster than the approximately 710-donor mean. Compared with equally common non-associated chains, HLA-associated TCR beta chains in a later analysis were more clonally expanded and had lower generation probabilities. Because counts were too low, roughly 18 rarely observed V segments, including chromosome 9 orphons, were left out of the earlier analysis of some 640 of the donors. A few of the identified cytomegalovirus-associated TCR beta chains were confirmed in vitro to be specific for cytomegalovirus antigens. Assigning TCR associations to individual alleles was difficult when HLA alleles, especially DR and DQ, strongly co-occurred. In a later analysis, most CMV-associated TCR beta chains were found to appear HLA-restricted, with HLA associations seemingly driven largely by CMV exposure. The authors suggested that the approach could potentially be generalized to other disease states and immunological phenotypes.

Receptor amplification or capture employed the immunoSEQ multiplex PCR assay. A mixture of 60 forward primers for TCR Vbeta segments and 13 reverse primers for TCR Jbeta segments was used in the multiplex PCR. The CDR3 region of rearranged TCR beta genes was amplified from genomic DNA with a multiplex PCR assay. Amplified TCR beta libraries were sequenced as 87-base-pair reads on the Illumina HiSeq System. Concerning the study's data processing: A later analysis counted around 72 million unique TCR beta chains across the 550 to 750 repertoires, and some 11 million of these chains were shared by at least two donors. Raw reads were error-corrected and collapsed into unique sequences by a nearest-neighbor algorithm in which closely related sequences were merged to remove PCR and sequencing errors. V, D and J gene segments were assigned by aligning CDR3 sequences to IMGT reference sequences. For a sequence to be retained, a match of at least six nucleotides was required to both a V gene segment and a J gene segment. Rearrangements were classified as productive when the CDR3 lacked stop codons and remained in frame with V and J, and all other rearrangements were classified as non-productive. Following IMGT convention, CDR3 was defined as the stretch from the second conserved V-encoded cysteine to the conserved J-encoded phenylalanine. The earlier analysis of some 550 of the donors excluded any sequence lacking an unambiguous match to a single V gene segment. An earlier analysis of fewer than 650 of the donors classified V segments as functional when productive rearrangements were above 56.7% and as segregating when the standard deviation between donors was above 5%. A statistical classification framework was built to diagnose cytomegalovirus status from the catalog of TCR beta chain sequences. In a later analysis, V and J genes were assigned by comparing TCR nucleotide sequences against IMGT/GENE-DB human TR gene sequences. Using the TCRdist pipeline, a later analysis assigned CDR3 sequences along with most-parsimonious VDJ recombination scenarios. In a later analysis, every TCR beta chain was defined by the combination of its CDR3 amino acid sequence and its V-gene family, and reads without a unique V-gene family were dropped. A later analysis removed 592 highly shared, low-generation-probability nucleotide sequences to deal with suspected cross-contamination and a sequencing artifact. For each public chain, a later analysis derived a clonal expansion index from normalized ranks of inferred template counts within each repertoire. In a later analysis, generation probabilities were computed with a VDJ recombination model fitted to out-of-frame rearrangements, and the resulting probabilities were checked against IGoR. In a later analysis, TCR-TCR, TCR-HLA and TCR-CMV co-occurrence was scored with hypergeometric tests, and a repertoire-size bias correction was applied to TCR pairs. In a later analysis, false discovery rates were estimated by permuting HLA or CMV assignments 20 times. In a later analysis, co-occurring TCRs were grouped with DBSCAN, and TCRdist sequence similarity was added when clustering was performed within HLA-allele-positive subsets. Repertoires with fewer than 30,000 or more than 120,000 public chains, plus five repertoires with anomalous nucleotide sharing, were excluded from co-occurrence clustering. As stored in TCRdb, this immuneACCESS dataset retains in-frame rearrangements with V and J assigned. A fraction of the clones does not appear; measured against another copy, unresolved V genes explain less than half of the discrepancy, and the remainder lacks a known reason. V, J and clone size are taken as reported in that table, and D and trimming were inferred from the DNA itself. The sample table holds tens of thousands of clones, of which approximately 71% were seen once. The top ten constitute roughly 3.5% of the sample.

The cohort consisted of more than 650 healthy bone marrow donors. At the time of sampling, every cohort member was nominally healthy, though immune exposures that went unrecorded were likely present. The donor was CMV seronegative and was included in the group of hundreds of seronegative cohort members. Each donor provided a peripheral blood sample, and peripheral blood mononuclear cells were used for TCR beta sequencing. Genomic DNA extraction from the blood cell samples was performed with the Qiagen DNeasy Blood Extraction Kit. The sequencing sample was made of PBMCs. The rearrangement combines TRBV21-1 with TRBJ1-2; the table assigns TRBD1, which was not confirmed against the DNA. TRBV21-1 is recorded as a pseudogene. This receptor was identified in a man aged 25-45 years in good health and CMV-seronegative. The CDR3 reads CASSKGTERKYGYTF. The nucleotide sequence reads as follows: TGTGCCAGCAGCAAAGGGACAGAAAGGAAATATGGCTACACCTTC.